This is a list of T cell receptor beta chains from one sample in a study of CD8+ T cells in alopecia areata. The repertoire was sequenced with immunoSEQ multiplex PCR; TCRdb's copy has only in-frame clones and lacks some. The data show 200,000 or so clones, roughly 56% seen once. Sequencing was done on a sample of CD8+ T cells sorted from blood. The receptors derive from a human donor in good health. Each CDR3 is given with its conserved first and last residue. D genes are given only for firm matches. The listing skips clone size in some rows; elsewhere it reads once, few, many or a size class.

j_gene	abundance	v_gene	d_gene	CDR3nt	CDR3aa
TRBJ2-7	NA	TRBV6-5	TRBD2	TGTGCCAGCAGTCCCGGGAGGCAAGGCGAGCAGTACTTC	CASSPGRQGEQYF
TRBJ2-5	NA	TRBV13	NA	TGTGCCAGCAGCGAAACGGCAAATGGGGACTCCCAAGAGACCCAGTACTTC	CASSETANGDSQETQYF
TRBJ2-7	NA	TRBV7-8	NA	TGTGCCAGCAGCCCCCGCGGCTCCGCCGGGCCCTACGAGCAGTACTTC	CASSPRGSAGPYEQYF
TRBJ1-1	NA	TRBV6-6	NA	TGTGCCAGCAACGGCGGGGCGGAAGCTTTCTTT	CASNGGAEAFF
TRBJ1-3	few	TRBV4-1	TRBD1	TGCGCCAGCAGCCCAGGTGGGACAGCCTCTGGAAACACCATATATTTT	CASSPGGTASGNTIYF
TRBJ2-5	NA	TRBV6-5	NA	TGTGCCAGCAGCCGCAGCCTCCGGGAGACCCAGTACTTC	CASSRSLRETQYF
TRBJ2-5	few	TRBV5-4	NA	TGTGCCAGCAGTGGACGGCTCCAAGAGACCCAGTACTTC	CASSGRLQETQYF
TRBJ2-1	few	TRBV5-1	NA	TGCGCCAGCAGCTTGGAGGCAGTATCCAATGAGCAGTTCTTC	CASSLEAVSNEQFF
TRBJ2-7	NA	TRBV6-1	NA	TGTGCCAGCAGAAGCCGACAGTCCTACGAGCAGTACTTC	CASRSRQSYEQYF
TRBJ2-5	few	TRBV7-9	NA	TGTGCCAGCAGCTTCCGGGCCCAAGAGACCCAGTACTTC	CASSFRAQETQYF
TRBJ2-7	NA	TRBV7-9	NA	TGTGCCAGCAGCACGACAGACTACGAGCAGTACTTC	CASSTTDYEQYF
TRBJ2-7	NA	TRBV13	TRBD1	TGTGCCAGCAGGGGAGGGACAGGGGTATCCTACGAGCAGTACTTC	CASRGGTGVSYEQYF
TRBJ1-1	many	TRBV30	TRBD1	TGTGCCTGTAACGGGGGACAGGAAGCTTTCTTT	CACNGGQEAFF
TRBJ1-2	NA	TRBV5-6	NA	TGTGCCAGCAGCTTGGGCCATGGCTACACCTTC	CASSLGHGYTF
TRBJ2-1	once	TRBV5-1	NA	TGCGCCAGCAGCTTGGAGACGAGGGACTACAATGAGCAGTTCTTC	CASSLETRDYNEQFF
TRBJ2-1	NA	TRBV2	TRBD1	TGTGCCAGCAGTCGGGGAACAGGGGGAGGCAATGAGCAGTTCTTC	CASSRGTGGGNEQFF
TRBJ2-7	NA	TRBV5-6	NA	TGTGCCAGCAGCTTCAACAGCCCTGCGGGGGAGCAGTACTTC	CASSFNSPAGEQYF
TRBJ1-1	NA	TRBV7-9	NA	TGTGCCAGCAGCAAACCGGGACCCCTAGGAGCTTTCTTT	CASSKPGPLGAFF
TRBJ2-1	NA	TRBV9	NA	TGTGCCAGCAGCGGGGCTGCTGGCAATGAGCAGTTCTTC	CASSGAAGNEQFF
TRBJ2-7	NA	TRBV27	NA	TGTGCCAGCAGTTCTCCGGACTCCTACGAGCAGTACTTC	CASSSPDSYEQYF
TRBJ2-3	NA	TRBV9	NA	TGTGCCAGCAGCACCTCAGGTGGCACAGATACGCAGTATTTT	CASSTSGGTDTQYF
TRBJ2-2	few	TRBV29-1	NA	TGCAGCGTTGTAGCCGGCACCGGGGAGCTGTTTTTT	CSVVAGTGELFF
TRBJ1-1	few	TRBV7-9	NA	TGTGCCAGCACCGAGGGGGGGATCACTGAAGCTTTCTTT	CASTEGGITEAFF
TRBJ1-4	NA	TRBV30	NA	TGTGCCTTGGAAATTGGGGGGGTTAATGAAAAACTGTTTTTT	CALEIGGVNEKLFF
TRBJ2-7	NA	TRBV7-9	NA	TGTGCCAGCAGCGGGCAGGATGGGTACGAGCAGTACTTC	CASSGQDGYEQYF
TRBJ2-1	NA	TRBV4-1	NA	TGCGCCAGCACGGATCGGGGGCCCGTGCTGTTCTTC	CASTDRGPVLFF
TRBJ2-5	NA	TRBV7-9	NA	TGTGCCAGCAGCCCGCAGCAAGAGACCCAGTACTTC	CASSPQQETQYF
TRBJ2-1	NA	TRBV5-6	TRBD2	TGTGCCAGCAGCTTTGAAGGACTAGCGGGTGAGCAGTTCTTC	CASSFEGLAGEQFF
TRBJ1-2	NA	TRBV29-1	TRBD1	TGCAGCGCCACAGGGGGGGATGGCTACACCTTC	CSATGGDGYTF
TRBJ1-1	NA	TRBV5-1	NA	TGCGCCAGCAGCTTGACGGTGAACACTGAAGCTTTCTTT	CASSLTVNTEAFF
TRBJ2-5	NA	TRBV2	NA	TGTGCCAGCACCCCCCCCGGGGCCCAAGAGACCCAGTACTTC	CASTPPGAQETQYF
TRBJ1-2	few	TRBV7-9	NA	TGTGCCAGCAGCAACTCCTGGCAAGGAACCTTC	CASSNSWQGTF
TRBJ2-1	few	TRBV10-3	NA	TGTGCCATCAGTGAGGGGATTGAGCAGTTCTTC	CAISEGIEQFF
TRBJ1-1	few	TRBV4-1	NA	TGCGCCAGCAGCCAAGCCGCGGGGTACACTGAAGCTTTCTTT	CASSQAAGYTEAFF
TRBJ2-5	NA	TRBV7-9	NA	TGTGCCAGCAGCCTCGCCAACTCATGGGAGACCCAGTACTTC	CASSLANSWETQYF
TRBJ1-5	NA	TRBV6-1	NA	TGTGCCAGCAGTGAAGCTGGGGGGAACAATCAGCCCCAGCATTTT	CASSEAGGNNQPQHF
TRBJ2-2	few	TRBV7-9	NA	TGTGCCAGCAGCCCACTTAACCCCGGGGAGCTGTTTTTT	CASSPLNPGELFF
TRBJ2-7	NA	TRBV11-2	NA	TGTGCCAGCAGCTCCCGTGGGACATTGGACTACGAGCAGTACTTC	CASSSRGTLDYEQYF
TRBJ2-7	NA	TRBV7-9	NA	TGTGCCAGCAGCTCGCGCCAGGACAGCCACTACGAGCAGTACTTC	CASSSRQDSHYEQYF
TRBJ2-1	NA	TRBV7-6	TRBD2	TGTGCCAGCAGCTTAGGTAGCGGGGGGGCGAGTGAGCAGTTCTTC	CASSLGSGGASEQFF
TRBJ1-1	NA	TRBV7-9	NA	TGTGCCAGCAGCCGAGGACTGCCCATGAACACTGAAGCTTTCTTT	CASSRGLPMNTEAFF
TRBJ2-5	NA	TRBV2	TRBD2	TGTGCCAGCAGGAGGACTAGCGGAAATCAAGAGACCCAGTACTTC	CASRRTSGNQETQYF
TRBJ1-6	NA	TRBV6-5	NA	TGTGCCAGCAGCTCTTCTTCGGCGTCTTCCCTCCACTTT	CASSSSSASSLHF
TRBJ2-5	few	TRBV13	NA	TGTGCCAGCAGCTCCGGAGAGACCCAGTACTTC	CASSSGETQYF
TRBJ2-1	NA	TRBV6-5	NA	TGTGCCAGCAGTTACTCCGGGCAATACAATGAGCAGTTCTTC	CASSYSGQYNEQFF
TRBJ2-7	few	TRBV7-2	NA	TGTGCCAGCAGCACAGAGACTCCCTCGAGCTCCTACGAGCAGTACTTC	CASSTETPSSSYEQYF
TRBJ2-2	NA	TRBV4-2	NA	TGTGCCAGCAGCCACCCCCCGGGCAGCGCGCTGAGTACCGGGGAGCTGTTTTTT	CASSHPPGSALSTGELFF
TRBJ1-2	NA	TRBV29-1	NA	TGCAGCGTCCCGGAGACATGGGGCGGCTACACCTTC	CSVPETWGGYTF
TRBJ2-7	few	TRBV2	TRBD1	TGTGCCAGCAGTGCCGACAGGGGCCCCAACTACGAGCAGTACTTC	CASSADRGPNYEQYF
TRBJ1-6	NA	TRBV7-8	NA	TGTGCCAGCAGCTTAGGGGTCGTAGGGAGTTCACCCCTCCACTTT	CASSLGVVGSSPLHF
TRBJ1-2	few	TRBV18	NA	TGTGCCAGCTCACCAAGCAGGACTAAGGATGGCTACACCTTC	CASSPSRTKDGYTF
TRBJ2-1	NA	TRBV7-2	NA	TGTGCCAGCACTTGGGTCTCCTCGTACAATGAGCAGTTCTTC	CASTWVSSYNEQFF
TRBJ1-2	NA	TRBV19	NA	TGTGCCAGTAGTCCGGGAGACTATGGCTACACCTTC	CASSPGDYGYTF